The subject of this entry is one T cell receptor beta chain. As yet, its antigen is unknown. The sample is drawn from a study of cytomegalovirus exposure and HLA in healthy donors. Study-wide results and limits: A link between a missense DCLRE1C variant and TCR beta V- and J-gene trimming emerged from a later analysis. Despite most TCR sequences being rare, some public TCRs occurred in many donors. A later analysis, which compared TCR beta chains of equal frequency, found the HLA-associated ones more clonally expanded. A likely sequencing artifact accounted for one observed cluster of highly shared sequence variants.

The CDR3 covers 14 residues. Germline V gene data show CDR1 as MNHEY and CDR2 as SVGAGI. The J segment lost 11 bases and the V segment lost 6 bases, leaving 11 bases of the junction unmatched. 60 Vbeta and 13 Jbeta primers were used in PCR. Method: immunoSEQ multiplex PCR; TCRdb's copy keeps in-frame clones and lacks some. The repertoire has about 200,000 clones, around four fifths of them found once; the top ten carry under 0.85%. The chain couples TRBV6-5 to TRBJ2-4; 9 bases are a match to TRBD1. The origin of this receptor is a boy aged 2 to 9 in good health and CMV-seronegative. Sample: PBMCs. The CDR3 coding sequence is TGTGCCAGCAGCCCATTCCGACAGGGGGGCTTTCAGTACTTC. This codes for CASSPFRQGGFQYF.